A selection of T cell receptor beta chains follows, all from one sample in a study of blood T cell repertoires in COVID-19. Repertoires were generated with immunoSEQ multiplex PCR, while TCRdb's copy carries only in-frame clones and drops some. The sample consists of about 200,000 clones, roughly 88% of them appearing once. Material: peripheral blood. These receptors originate from a man aged 50-59 years with COVID-19, enrolled during active disease. Both conserved end residues are part of each CDR3. Each record gives: clone size, D gene, J gene, V gene, CDR3 DNA, CDR3 protein. D genes are given only for firm matches. Clone size is shown for a subset of rows, as once, few, many or a class of expanded clone.

- - TRBJ1-2 TRBV6-5 TGTGCCAGCAGTTACGACAAGCCCTATAACTATGGCTACACCTTC CASSYDKPYNYGYTF
- - TRBJ1-1 TRBV28 TGTGCCAGCAGTTTGTTGAGTCCGTCTGAAGCTTTCTTT CASSLLSPSEAFF
- TRBD2 TRBJ2-3 TRBV28 TGTGCCAGCACTAACGGGGGGGATACGCAGTATTTT CASTNGGDTQYF
- TRBD1 TRBJ1-1 TRBV6-5 TGTGCCAGCAGTACGACAGGGATGAACACTGAAGCTTTCTTT CASSTTGMNTEAFF
- - TRBJ1-6 TRBV6-5 TGTGCCAGCACCCAAGAGATGAGATATAATTCACCCCTCCACTTT CASTQEMRYNSPLHF
once - TRBJ2-7 TRBV19 TGTGCCAGTAGTAAGGAGGACAGATTTTACGAGCAGTACTTC CASSKEDRFYEQYF
- TRBD1 TRBJ1-5 TRBV3-1/TRBV3-2 TGTGCCAGCAGCACAGGGGACCCCCGGTCGGATCAGCCCCAGCATTTT CASSTGDPRSDQPQHF
- - TRBJ1-3 TRBV3-1/TRBV3-2 TGTGCCAGCAGTCTCGGGGGAATCGGAAACACCATATATTTT CASSLGGIGNTIYF
- - TRBJ2-2 TRBV7-9 TGTGCCAGCAGCTTTCCCAGGCCTGAAGGGGCTTTAAACACCGGGGAGCTGTTTTTT CASSFPRPEGALNTGELFF
- TRBD1 TRBJ2-7 TRBV6-6 TGTGCCAGCAGCACCCGTCTCGGGACAGGGAACGAGCAGTACTTC CASSTRLGTGNEQYF
- - TRBJ2-5 TRBV6-5 TGTGCCAGCAGTTACTCGTCAGCGGGCAATGGGGAGACCCAGTACTTC CASSYSSAGNGETQYF
once TRBD1 TRBJ2-7 TRBV7-9 TGTGCCAGCAGCGAAAGCGGGATGACAGGGGGCGCATACGAGCAGTACTTC CASSESGMTGGAYEQYF
- - TRBJ1-1 TRBV27 TGTGCCAGCAGTTTATGGGGCAGGGGGAACACTGAAGCTTTCTTT CASSLWGRGNTEAFF
- - TRBJ1-6 TRBV7-9 TGTGCCAGCAGCTCGGACAGAATATACTCCTATAATTCACCCCTCCACTTT CASSSDRIYSYNSPLHF
- - TRBJ1-2 TRBV9 TGTGCCAGCAGCGACTCCTCGCGGGACAACTATGGCTACACCTTC CASSDSSRDNYGYTF
- - TRBJ1-1 TRBV19 TGTGCCAGTAGTATGTACGGGGTGAACACTGAAGCTTTCTTT CASSMYGVNTEAFF
few TRBD1 TRBJ1-2 TRBV27 TGTGCCAGCAGTTTATCTACAGGGGTGTCTTATGGCTACACCTTC CASSLSTGVSYGYTF
- - TRBJ1-5 TRBV2 TGTGCCAGCAAAGTGGGCACCTCCGATCAGCCCCAGCATTTT CASKVGTSDQPQHF
- TRBD1 TRBJ1-5 TRBV5-4 TGTGCCAGCAGCTCTACGTCAGGGGGACAGATGCCTAGCAATCAGCCCCAGCATTTT CASSSTSGGQMPSNQPQHF
- TRBD1 TRBJ2-7 TRBV27 TGTGCCAGCAGTTTATCGAGGGGGCCCTACGAGCAGTACTTC CASSLSRGPYEQYF
- TRBD1 TRBJ1-5 TRBV19 TGTGCCAGTAGTGCGACAGGGGGGGCCCTCAATCAGCCCCAGCATTTT CASSATGGALNQPQHF
- TRBD1 TRBJ1-2 TRBV10-1 TGCGCCAGCATTTCCCTCCCAGGGGGCCCATGGGGTGGCTACACCTTC CASISLPGGPWGGYTF
- - TRBJ2-1 TRBV24-1 TGTGCCACCAGTGACCCCTCCGGGAGCGCCAATGAGCAGTTCTTC CATSDPSGSANEQFF
- TRBD2 TRBJ2-1 TRBV13 TGTGCCAGCAGCTTAGGACTAGCGGGGGGAATATACAATGAGCAGTTCTTC CASSLGLAGGIYNEQFF
- TRBD1 TRBJ2-6 TRBV5-4 TGTGCCAGCAGCCACAGGGTCGGGACAGGGGGCGCTGGGGCCAACGTCCTGACTTTC CASSHRVGTGGAGANVLTF
- TRBD2 TRBJ2-3 TRBV5-1 TGCGCCACGAGAGCGGGAGGCCCGCCAGATACGCAGTATTTT CATRAGGPPDTQYF
- - TRBJ1-3 TRBV7-9 TGTGCCAGCAGCTTAGCTGGACATCTTCGGTCTGGAAACACCATATATTTT CASSLAGHLRSGNTIYF
- - TRBJ1-2 TRBV20-1 TGCAGTGCTCCGGGGGTGAATGGCTACACCTTC CSAPGVNGYTF
- - TRBJ2-7 TRBV2 TGTGCCAGCAGGCGGGATTTTTCATACGAGCAGTACTTC CASRRDFSYEQYF
- - TRBJ1-4 TRBV6-1 TGTGCCAGCAGTGAAATATGGGGCCAAGGTTTTGAAAAACTGTTTTTT CASSEIWGQGFEKLFF
- - TRBJ2-1 TRBV30 TGTGCCTGGAGTGCGTTGTCGGGATACAATGAGCAGTTCTTC CAWSALSGYNEQFF
- - TRBJ1-1 TRBV5-4 TGTGCCAGCAAGGGCAGGGCGAGCACTGAAGCTTTCTTT CASKGRASTEAFF
- TRBD1 TRBJ2-5 TRBV7-7 TGTGCTAGCAGCAACAACAGGGGAGAGACCCAGTACTTC CASSNNRGETQYF
- - TRBJ1-1 TRBV7-8 TGTGCCAGCAGCAATCCCGGTCCTGAAGCTTTCTTT CASSNPGPEAFF
- - TRBJ2-7 TRBV15 TGTGCCACCAGCAGAGACTTCAGCAGAAACAACAGGGTATCCGAGCAGTACTTC CATSRDFSRNNRVSEQYF
- TRBD2 TRBJ2-7 TRBV9 TGTGCCAGCAGCCCCGGGACAGGGTCCGGGACTAGCGGATACGAGCAGTACTTC CASSPGTGSGTSGYEQYF
- TRBD2 TRBJ2-1 TRBV9 TGTGCCAGCAGCATACGGACTAGCGGGAGGGCGGGGGGCAATGAGCAGTTCTTC CASSIRTSGRAGGNEQFF
- TRBD2 TRBJ2-5 TRBV9 TGTGCCAGCAGCCCTATCCCTAGCGGGGGAGGTGAGACCCAGTACTTC CASSPIPSGGGETQYF
- TRBD2 TRBJ2-5 TRBV5-1 TGCGCCAGCAGCTACCGGGTAGCGGGGGTTCTGGAGACCCAGTACTTC CASSYRVAGVLETQYF
- - TRBJ2-2 TRBV6-4 TGTGCCGCCGCGGACTCGAACACCGGGGAGCTGTTTTTT CAAADSNTGELFF